A single sample is the source of the 15 T cell receptor beta chains below, sequenced in a study of control samples from healthy donors and cancer patients. Measured with immunoSEQ multiplex PCR; TCRdb has only the in-frame clones, and not every one. The profile covers 120,000 or so clones, with over 75% appearing a single time and over 7.5% taken by the ten largest. Sequencing was performed on blood. All receptors come from a man aged 40-50 years in good health.

The chain has TRBV5-1 and TRBJ1-3; D remains ambiguous. V gave up 2 bases and J gave up 0 bases, with 9 bases separating them. This CDR3 is built from 15 residues. Germline CDR1 reads SGHRS; CDR2 reads YFSETQ. This CDR3 reads CASSLGRNSGNTIYF. The CDR3 nucleotides read TGCGCCAGCAGCTTAGGAAGGAACTCTGGAAACACCATATATTTT.

V gene TRBV5-5 combines with J gene TRBJ2-4; D not resolved. The CDR3 consists of 16 residues. The V gene lost 4 bases and the J gene lost 0 bases, with 14 bases spanning the gap. CDR1 is SGHKS and CDR2 is YYEKEE in the germline V gene (reference sequence). CDR3 amino acids: CASSRVFALAKNIQYF. CDR3 in DNA: TGTGCCAGCAGCCGCGTTTTTGCCCTAGCCAAAAACATTCAGTACTTC. Combining the CDR3 with reference TRBV5-5 and TRBJ2-4 gives the whole variable domain DAGVTQSPTHLIKTRGQQVTLRCSPISGHKSVSWYQQVLGQGPQFIFQYYEKEERGRGNFPDRFSARQFPNYSSELNVNALLLGDSALYLCASSRVFALAKNIQYFGAGTRLSVL.

This chain joins TRBV7-9 and TRBJ2-7; D unresolved. Looked up from germline, CDR1 is SEHNR and CDR2 is FQNEAQ (reference sequence). The CDR3 is 14 amino acids. V was pared by 1 base and J by 2 bases, with 9 bases between. The CDR3 here is CASSLGTPTYEQYF. Written as DNA, the CDR3 is TGTGCCAGCAGCTTAGGGACGCCTACCTACGAGCAGTACTTC.

V usage is TRBV6-4 and J usage is TRBJ2-1; 10 bases fit TRBD2. Germline CDR1 MRHNA, CDR2 SNTAGT. The CDR3 runs to 15 residues. V lost 5 bases to trimming and J lost 4 bases; unmatched junction nucleotides: 5. CDR3 sequence: CASSSLAGEYNEQFF. CDR3 nucleotides: TGTGCCAGCAGTTCCCTAGCGGGGGAGTACAATGAGCAGTTCTTC.

This chain uses TRBV11-3 with TRBJ2-3; possible D gene TRBD1, 6 bases. Germline V gene sequence: CDR1 SGHNT, CDR2 YENEEA. The ends were cut back, 8 bases at V and 3 bases at J, with 15 bases in the middle. This CDR3 has 14 residues. The CDR3 DNA is TGTGCCAGCTGCTGGGACATGCGGACAGATACGCAGTATTTT. Encoded protein: CASCWDMRTDTQYF.

The rearrangement uses TRBV7-2 and TRBJ2-1; TRBD1 agrees at 9 bases. Germline V gives CDR1 SGHTA, CDR2 FQGNSA. J lost 10 bases, V lost 2 bases, and 6 bases had no gene match. This CDR3 comprises 14 residues. The CDR3 DNA reads as TGTGCCAGCAGCTTACCCTCCGGGACAGGGGAGCAGTTCTTC. Translating gives CASSLPSGTGEQFF.

The chain's CDR3 is CASSYRGANTEAFF. The DNA for the CDR3 is TGTGCCAGCAGCTACCGGGGGGCGAACACTGAAGCTTTCTTT. The genes are TRBV3-1 (or the pseudogene TRBV3-2) and TRBJ1-1, with D perhaps TRBD1 (6 bases). Trimming shortened V by 5 bases and J by 1 base, and 11 bases separated the two germline ends. Germline-derived CDR1 and CDR2 are LGHDT and YNNKEL (reference sequence). CDR3 length: 14 residues.

This chain links TRBV5-1 with TRBJ1-3; 12 positions agree with TRBD1. The CDR3 is 19 amino acids. Germline CDR1 is SGHRS and CDR2 is YFSETQ. Losses at the gene ends were 4 bases for V and 3 bases for J; bases not matched to a gene: 14. Here the CDR3 reads CASSKITGTGGAIGNTIYF. CDR3 sequence (DNA): TGCGCCAGCAGCAAGATAACCGGGACAGGGGGCGCGATTGGAAACACCATATATTTT.

This clone was detected only once. J is TRBJ2-7 and V is TRBV30; TRBD1 aligns across 10 bases. From germline, CDR1 is GTSNPN and CDR2 SVGIG (reference sequence). V shed 4 bases, J shed 4 bases, and the junction held 7 bases outside the gene matches. The CDR3 runs to 14 residues. The CDR3, as DNA: TGTGCCTGGAATCGGGACAGGGGAGCGTACGAGCAGTACTTC. Encoded protein: CAWNRDRGAYEQYF.

This clone was detected only a few times. J is TRBJ1-6 and V is TRBV5-6; D not resolved. The CDR3 runs 13 residues. Deletions cut 0 bases from V and 4 bases from J, with 2 bases between. Germline V gives CDR1 SGHDT, CDR2 YYEEEE. As DNA, the CDR3 is TGTGCCAGCAGCTTGGGGTATAATTCACCCCTCCACTTT. The encoded protein is CASSLGYNSPLHF. The variable domain in full, with the rest retrieved from reference TRBV5-6 and TRBJ1-6, is DAGVTQSPTHLIKTRGQQVTLRCSPKSGHDTVSWYQQALGQGPQFIFQYYEEEERQRGNFPDRFSGHQFPNYSSELNVNALLLGDSALYLCASSLGYNSPLHFGNGTRLTVT.

The V gene is TRBV4-3, the J gene TRBJ1-1; the D is unclear. Trimming removed 4 bases at V and 1 base at J, with 13 bases between. The germline V gene has CDR1 LGHNA and CDR2 YSLEER. This CDR3 contains 15 residues. The CDR3 nucleotides are TGCGCCAGCAGCCTTTTGCCAGGCCAGAACACTGAAGCTTTCTTT. It yields the protein CASSLLPGQNTEAFF.

V usage is TRBV27 and J usage is TRBJ2-3, with a possible D match to TRBD2 (5 bases). Trimming shortened V by 3 bases and J by 1 base, and 11 bases separated the two germline ends. Looked up from germline, CDR1 is MNHEY and CDR2 is SMNVEV (reference sequence). This CDR3 is built from 15 residues. The CDR3 protein is CASSFGSSGTDTQYF. The CDR3 bases are TGTGCCAGCAGTTTTGGGAGTAGTGGCACAGATACGCAGTATTTT.

The V and J genes are TRBV4-1 and TRBJ1-1; D gene ambiguous. Trimming cost V 2 bases and J 3 bases, with 10 bases left between them. The CDR3 contains 14 residues. CDR1 and CDR2 from the germline V gene are MGHRA and YSYEKL. The CDR3 spells CASSQRGADTEAFF. For the CDR3, the DNA is TGCGCCAGCAGCCAACGAGGAGCGGACACTGAAGCTTTCTTT.

This clone was detected a few times. The chain employs TRBV19 and TRBJ2-3, with D perhaps matching TRBD1 (5 bases). The germline gives CDR1 LNHDA, CDR2 SQIVND (reference sequence). The V end lost 5 bases, the J end lost 0 bases, and 12 bases lay between the germline ends. The CDR3 covers 15 residues. CDR3 in DNA: TGTGCCAGTAGTGTCGACAGATCTAGCACAGATACGCAGTATTTT. It encodes CASSVDRSSTDTQYF.

The V gene is TRBV7-9, the J gene TRBJ1-3; a possible D gene is TRBD1 (5 bases). The CDR3 is 13 residues long. Germline V lookup: CDR1 SEHNR, CDR2 FQNEAQ (reference sequence). V was cut by 2 bases and J by 8 bases, with 10 bases left in between. CDR3 in amino acids: CASSLQGADTIYF. The CDR3 coding sequence is TGTGCCAGCAGCTTACAGGGTGCGGACACCATATATTTT.